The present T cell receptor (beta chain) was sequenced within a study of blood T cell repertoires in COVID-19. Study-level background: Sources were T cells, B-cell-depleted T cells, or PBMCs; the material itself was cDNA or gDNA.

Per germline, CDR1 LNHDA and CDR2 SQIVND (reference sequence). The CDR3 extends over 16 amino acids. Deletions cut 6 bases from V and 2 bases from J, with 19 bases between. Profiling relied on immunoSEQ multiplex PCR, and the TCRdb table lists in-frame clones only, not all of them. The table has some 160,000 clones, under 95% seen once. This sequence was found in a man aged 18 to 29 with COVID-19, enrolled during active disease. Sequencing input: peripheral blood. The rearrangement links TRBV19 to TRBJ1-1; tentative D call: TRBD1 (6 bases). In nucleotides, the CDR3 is TGTGCCAGTAGGAACAGGGCACTCCGTCGCAACACTGAAGCTTTCTTT. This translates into CASRNRALRRNTEAFF.